Below, 14 T cell receptor beta chains from the same sample are listed, as sequenced in a study of cytomegalovirus exposure and HLA in healthy donors. Primers for the PCR totalled 60 Vbeta and 13 Jbeta. Here immunoSEQ multiplex PCR was the method, and the copy in TCRdb shows in-frame clones only, minus some. The table shows 120,000 or so clones, with around four fifths occurring only once. Sequencing was carried out using PBMCs. Receptors originate from a woman aged 40-49 years in good health and CMV-seropositive.

The chain links TRBV19 to TRBJ2-1; 9 bases line up with TRBD1. The CDR3 is 14 residues long. V shed 3 bases and J 5 bases; nucleotides not matched to a gene: 2. The germline CDR1 and CDR2 sequences are LNHDA and SQIVND (reference sequence). Here the CDR3 DNA reads TGTGCCAGTAGTATGGGACAGGGAAACAATGAGCAGTTCTTC. As protein: CASSMGQGNNEQFF.

J is TRBJ1-3 and V is TRBV30, with TRBD1 matching 8 bases. Germline loops: CDR1 GTSNPN, CDR2 SVGIG (reference sequence). The CDR3 contains 19 residues. V shed 3 bases and J 3 bases; nucleotides not matched to a gene: 19. The CDR3 is CAWSQPTPSRTGFGNTIYF. CDR3 in DNA: TGTGCCTGGAGCCAGCCCACCCCAAGCCGGACAGGGTTTGGAAACACCATATATTTT.

The J gene is TRBJ2-7, the V gene TRBV5-1, with 8 bases matching TRBD1. Germline CDR1 SGHRS, CDR2 YFSETQ. This CDR3 region has 14 residues. Trimming took 4 bases from V and 5 from J; bases not matched to a gene: 8. The CDR3 region has the DNA TGCGCCAGCAGCCCCGGGACAGGCCCCAACGAGCAGTACTTC. Its protein is CASSPGTGPNEQYF. The complete variable domain, with remaining parts taken from reference TRBV5-1 and TRBJ2-7, reads KAGVTQTPRYLIKTRGQQVTLSCSPISGHRSVSWYQQTPGQGLQFLFEYFSETQRNKGNFPGRFSGRQFSNSRSEMNVSTLELGDSALYLCASSPGTGPNEQYFGPGTRLTVT.

The rearrangement links TRBV13 to TRBJ2-3; 8 positions agree with TRBD2. The CDR3 runs to 15 residues. Germline V lookup: CDR1 PRHDT, CDR2 FYEKMQ (reference sequence). Germline trimming cut 3 bases from V and 2 bases from J; bases unmatched to any gene: 4. CDR3 loop: CASSLVSGDTDTQYF. The CDR3 DNA reads TGTGCCAGCAGCTTGGTTAGCGGGGACACAGATACGCAGTATTTT. The full variable domain, rest sourced from reference TRBV13 and TRBJ2-3, is AAGVIQSPRHLIKEKRETATLKCYPIPRHDTVYWYQQGPGQDPQFLISFYEKMQSDKGSIPDRFSAQQFSDYHSELNMSSLELGDSALYFCASSLVSGDTDTQYFGPGTRLTVL.

The chain recombines TRBV10-3 with TRBJ2-7; the D gene is possibly TRBD1 (6 bases). The CDR3 consists of 14 residues. The germline CDR1 and CDR2 sequences are ENHRY and SYGVKD. Trimming pared 2 bases from V and 6 bases from J, leaving 14 bases between. The CDR3 DNA sequence: TGTGCCATCAGTGAGGCATCGACAGGCGGCGAGCAGTACTTC. It yields the protein CAISEASTGGEQYF.

CDR3: CASRPAGPQHF. As DNA, the CDR3 is TGTGCCAGCAGACCAGCAGGGCCCCAGCATTTT. The J gene is TRBJ1-5, the V gene TRBV5-8; no reliable D call. CDR3 length equals 11 residues. Germline V gene data show CDR1 as SGHTS and CDR2 as YDEGEE. Trimming took 5 bases from V and 9 from J, leaving 9 bases between them.

This chain links TRBV30 with TRBJ2-5; 10 bases are shared with TRBD1. The junction had 2 bases not matched to a gene; V was cut back by 1 base and J by 3 bases. The CDR3 runs 14 residues. Germline V gene lookup returns CDR1 GTSNPN and CDR2 SVGIG (reference sequence). The CDR3 bases are TGTGCCTGGAGTGCAGGGACAGGGGAAGAGACCCAGTACTTC. Encoded protein: CAWSAGTGEETQYF. Variable domain in full (rest from reference TRBV30 and TRBJ2-5): SQTIHQWPATLVQPVGSPLSLECTVEGTSNPNLYWYRQAAGRGLQLLFYSVGIGQISSEVPQNLSASRPQDRQFILSSKKLLLSDSGFYLCAWSAGTGEETQYFGPGTRLLVL.

V is TRBV5-1 and J is TRBJ2-5; D may be TRBD1 (6 bases). The CDR3 is made up of 14 amino acids. The V gene lost 5 bases and the J gene lost 2 bases, with 13 bases spanning the gap. Germline lookup yields CDR1 SGHRS and CDR2 YFSETQ. As DNA, the CDR3 is TGCGCCAGCAGGCCAGGGGACGTTCAAGAGACCCAGTACTTC. It codes for CASRPGDVQETQYF.

The rearrangement links TRBV19 to TRBJ2-7; tentatively, D is TRBD1 (6 bases). The germline V gene encodes CDR1 LNHDA and CDR2 SQIVND (reference sequence). The CDR3 extends over 13 amino acids. V was shortened by 10 bases and J by 6 bases, with 19 bases between the two germline ends. This CDR3 is CAIIRQALAEQYF. CDR3 nucleotides: TGTGCCATCATCCGACAGGCTTTGGCCGAGCAGTACTTC.

This chain uses TRBV7-9 with TRBJ2-1, with 10 bases identical to TRBD2. CDR3 size: 17 residues. Germline V lookup: CDR1 SEHNR, CDR2 FQNEAQ (reference sequence). Trimming removed 4 bases from V and 4 bases from J; junction bases left unmatched: 10. Here the CDR3 reads CASSSWWASGRYNEQFF. The DNA of the CDR3 is TGTGCCAGCAGCTCCTGGTGGGCTAGCGGGAGATACAATGAGCAGTTCTTC.

The count of this clone is one. J is TRBJ2-1 and V is TRBV6-5, with a weak D call TRBD1 (6 bases). The length of the CDR3 is 12 residues. Germline V CDR1 and CDR2: MNHEY, SVGAGI. The V end lost 6 bases, the J end lost 8 bases, and 11 bases lay between the germline ends. CDR3 DNA sequence: TGTGCCAGCAGCCCTAACAGGGATGAGCAGTTCTTC. This encodes CASSPNRDEQFF.

The J gene is TRBJ2-7, the V gene TRBV7-9; D is ambiguous. Germline values: CDR1 SEHNR, CDR2 FQNEAQ (reference sequence). The ends were cut back, 0 bases at V and 4 bases at J, with 7 bases in the middle. The CDR3 extends over 13 amino acids. The CDR3 here is CASSLAARYEQYF. CDR3 nucleotides: TGTGCCAGCAGCTTAGCGGCCCGATACGAGCAGTACTTC.

The chain employs TRBV6-5 and TRBJ2-2, with 9 bases matching TRBD1. The trim removed 7 bases at V and 3 bases at J, leaving 3 bases unmatched. CDR3 length: 14 amino acids. CDR1 and CDR2 (germline): MNHEY, SVGAGI. CDR3 amino acids: CASTGTGYTGELFF. DNA for the CDR3: TGTGCCAGCACCGGGACAGGGTACACCGGGGAGCTGTTTTTT.

V usage is TRBV20-1 and J usage is TRBJ2-7; the D gene is possibly TRBD2 (6 bases). CDR1 DFQATT and CDR2 SNEGSKA come from the germline V gene (reference sequence). V lost 2 bases, J lost 9 bases, and 11 bases lay in between. There are 11 residues in the CDR3. The CDR3 nucleotides read TGCAGTGCTAGACTAGCGAGGGGGCAGTACTTC. It translates to CSARLARGQYF.